This TCR beta chain emerged from a study of metastatic and nonmetastatic thyroid tumors. Study-wide background: Repertoire data that came from the blood and tumor or nodule tissue of malignant and benign thyroid patients were compared.

No patient received treatment before thyroid surgery. General study results and limits: Malignant tumors reportedly showed significantly higher TCR beta diversity than benign nodules in both blood and tumor.

Notes on this clone: The antigen remains undetermined.

MiXCR reprocessed the PCR reads for TCRdb. The data hold 15,000 to 20,000 clones, with roughly 23% observed a single time. The receptor was isolated from a female donor with papillary thyroid cancer or a benign thyroid nodule (not recorded which). Some clones in this sample may be carry-over from other donors' samples. Sequencing input: adjacent normal tissue.

CDR3 DNA: TGTGCCAGTAAGCCAGGTCTTGACTGGAACACTGAAGCTTTCTTT. It is translated as CASKPGLDWNTEAFF. This chain uses TRBV19 with TRBJ1-1; no reliable D call. The germline V gene encodes CDR1 LNHDA and CDR2 SQIVND (reference sequence). Trimming removed 7 bases from V and 1 base from J, with 16 bases in between. The CDR3 has 15 residues.